The 13 T cell receptor beta chains in this list originate from one sample, sequenced in a study of blood T cell repertoires in COVID-19. Sequenced by immunoSEQ multiplex PCR; TCRdb stores in-frame clones only, minus some. The sample gives some 300,000 clones, nearly 90% of which show up once; 3.5% to 4.5% is in the top ten. Sequenced: PBMCs or T cells enriched from blood (not recorded which). The receptors shown here come from a woman aged 18-29 years with acute COVID-19.

The V and J genes are TRBV6-5 and TRBJ1-2; 9 bases are a match to TRBD1. After removal of 0 bases from V and 10 bases from J, the junction contained 6 bases not matched to a gene. Germline CDR1 MNHEY, CDR2 SVGAGI. The CDR3 has 14 amino acids. CDR3 sequence: CASSYSQGATIYTF. The CDR3 bases are TGTGCCAGCAGTTACTCACAGGGGGCGACAATCTACACCTTC.

This chain uses TRBV5-4 with TRBJ1-2, with TRBD1 identical over 12 bases. Germline trimming cut 0 bases from V and 4 bases from J; bases unmatched to any gene: 7. CDR1 is SGHNT and CDR2 is YYREEE in the germline V gene (reference sequence). The CDR3 runs to 17 residues. In nucleotides, the CDR3 is TGTGCCAGCAGCTTGGCCGGCGGGACAGGGGGCCGCTATGGCTACACCTTC. This codes for CASSLAGGTGGRYGYTF.

This rearrangement joins TRBV6-2 or TRBV6-3 to TRBJ2-7; D ambiguous. The CDR3 spans 14 residues. V was cut by 2 bases and J by 2 bases, with 10 bases left in between. The germline V gene encodes CDR1 MNHEY and CDR2 SVGEGT. CDR3 bases: TGTGCCAGCAGTTACCCAAACTTGGCCTACGAGCAGTACTTC. It translates to CASSYPNLAYEQYF.

The chain is built from TRBV5-6 and TRBJ2-3; 10 bases line up with TRBD1. The CDR3 has 15 amino acids. Germline V CDR1 and CDR2: SGHDT, YYEEEE. V lost 0 bases, J lost 2 bases, and 0 bases stayed unmatched. For the CDR3, the DNA is TGTGCCAGCAGCTTGGGACAGGGGGCCACAGATACGCAGTATTTT. This sequence encodes CASSLGQGATDTQYF.

V usage is TRBV23-1 and J usage is TRBJ2-5, with 8 bases that match TRBD2. TRBV23-1 is reported as an ORF; its role is uncertain. Trimming at V came to 2 bases and at J to 5 bases, leaving 10 bases not matched to a gene. The CDR3 contains 16 residues. CDR3 in amino acids: CASSQIPRGAGETQYF. CDR3 nucleotides: TGCGCCAGCAGTCAAATTCCGCGGGGGGCGGGGGAGACCCAGTACTTC.

The CDR3 DNA reads as TGTGCCAGCAAAAGAGGGAGGAGTACTTACGAGCAGTACTTC. It codes for CASKRGRSTYEQYF. J is TRBJ2-7 and V is TRBV14; D perhaps matches TRBD2 (6 bases). The CDR3 consists of 14 residues. With 7 bases removed from V and 4 bases from J, the gap between germline ends came to 17 bases. Germline V gene sequence: CDR1 SGHDN, CDR2 FVKESK.

This sequence joins TRBV9 and TRBJ2-4; possibly TRBD1 for D (5 bases). The CDR3 loop spans 13 amino acids. V was clipped by 0 bases and J by 7 bases, with 8 bases between them. CDR1 SGDLS and CDR2 YYNGEE come from the germline V gene. In nucleotides, the CDR3 is TGTGCCAGCAGCGTAGTCGCAGGGAACATTCAGTACTTC. This gives the protein CASSVVAGNIQYF.

This chain connects TRBV28 to TRBJ1-1, with D perhaps TRBD1 (6 bases). V lost 5 bases to trimming and J lost 5 bases, with 9 bases between them. CDR1 is MDHEN and CDR2 is SYDVKM in the germline V gene. The CDR3 is 12 amino acids. The CDR3 loop reads CASSEGDTEAFF. The CDR3 region has the DNA TGTGCCAGCAGTGAGGGGGATACTGAAGCTTTCTTT.

The rearrangement uses TRBV15 and TRBJ2-1; 7 bases match TRBD2. Losses at the gene ends were 1 base for V and 5 bases for J; bases not matched to a gene: 5. Germline V gene lookup returns CDR1 LNHNV and CDR2 YYDKDF (reference sequence). The CDR3 contains 15 residues. The CDR3, as DNA: TGTGCCACCAGCAGAGGGTTTGCGGGGGACAATGAGCAGTTCTTC. It is translated as CATSRGFAGDNEQFF.

The V gene is TRBV9, the J gene TRBJ2-7; the match to TRBD1 covers 7 bases. Germline lookup yields CDR1 SGDLS and CDR2 YYNGEE. Trimming removed 5 bases from V and 0 bases from J; junction bases left unmatched: 8. This CDR3 spans 15 amino acids. The CDR3 coding sequence is TGTGCCAGCAGTCGGGACAGCTCAAGCTCCTACGAGCAGTACTTC. This sequence encodes CASSRDSSSSYEQYF.

This sequence joins TRBV24-1 and TRBJ2-1, with TRBD1 identical over 8 bases. The CDR3 loop spans 15 amino acids. Germline assignment: CDR1 KGHDR and CDR2 SFDVKD. V was clipped by 3 bases and J by 9 bases; unmatched bases: 9. CDR3 DNA: TGTGCCACCAGTGATCAGGGGGCGGGTAGGCTTGAGCAGTTCTTC. Its translation: CATSDQGAGRLEQFF.

This chain connects TRBV19 to TRBJ1-2, with a possible D match to TRBD1 (5 bases). V shed 8 bases and J shed 3 bases, with 22 bases lying between them. Germline CDR1 is LNHDA and CDR2 is SQIVND (reference sequence). The length of the CDR3 is 16 residues. CDR3 in amino acids: CASDLFGTEDHYGYTF. CDR3 DNA: TGTGCCAGTGATCTCTTCGGGACTGAAGATCACTATGGCTACACCTTC.

The chain joins TRBV19 to TRBJ1-2; D gene unclear. Trimming took 5 bases from V and 5 from J, leaving 9 bases between them. Germline values: CDR1 LNHDA, CDR2 SQIVND (reference sequence). The CDR3 contains 12 residues. The CDR3 DNA sequence: TGTGCCAGTAGTTTGGCAGATTATGGCTACACCTTC. This translates into CASSLADYGYTF.